Sequencing of this T cell receptor beta chain was carried out in a study of neurological immune-mediated disorders. This clonotype was recorded at least ten times. One entry per CDR3 protein results from TCRdb running MiXCR on the 5' RACE reads. The sample includes about 76,000 distinct CDR3 sequences, roughly a sixth of them seen just once. V lost 5 bases and J 8 bases, leaving 21 bases between the germline ends. CDR1 DFQATT and CDR2 SNEGSKA come from the germline V gene (reference sequence). The CDR3 totals 14 residues. Sequenced material: PBMCs. The source is a woman in her 40s in good health. The chain couples TRBV20-1 to TRBJ1-1; TRBD1 might be the D (6 bases). As DNA, the CDR3 is TGCAGTGCTGAGACTTCAGGAACAGGGAAAGAAGCTTTCTTT. Translation: CSAETSGTGKEAFF.